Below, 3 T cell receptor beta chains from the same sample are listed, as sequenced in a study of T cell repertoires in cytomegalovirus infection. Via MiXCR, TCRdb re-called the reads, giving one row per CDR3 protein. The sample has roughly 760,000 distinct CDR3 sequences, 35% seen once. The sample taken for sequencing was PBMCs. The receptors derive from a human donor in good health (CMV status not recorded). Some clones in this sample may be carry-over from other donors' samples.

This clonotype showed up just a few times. The CDR3, as DNA: TGTGCCAGCAGCTACCAGAGCGGAACCACTGGAAACACCATATATTTT. This gives the protein CASSYQSGTTGNTIYF. The chain joins TRBV7-2 to TRBJ1-3; the D is unclear. This CDR3 has 16 amino acids. The germline CDR1 and CDR2 sequences are SGHTA and FQGNSA. V shed 4 bases and J shed 2 bases, with 15 bases lying between them.

The CDR3 is CASSRSRGMPSTDTQYF. The CDR3 region has the DNA TGTGCCAGCAGTCGGAGTCGCGGGATGCCCTCCACAGATACGCAGTATTTT. The chain couples TRBV7-2 to TRBJ2-3; tentatively, D is TRBD2 (6 bases). The V gene's germline CDR1 is SGHTA and CDR2 FQGNSA. This CDR3 is 17 amino acids long. V was clipped by 6 bases and J by 2 bases, with 21 bases between them.

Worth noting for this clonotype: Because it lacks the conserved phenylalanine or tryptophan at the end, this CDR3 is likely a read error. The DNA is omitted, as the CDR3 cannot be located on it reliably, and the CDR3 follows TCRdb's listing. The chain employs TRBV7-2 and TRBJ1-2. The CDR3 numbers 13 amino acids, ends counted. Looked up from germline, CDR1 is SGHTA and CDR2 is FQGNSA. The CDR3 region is CASRQGPDYGYTL.